The clone carrying this TCR beta chain was detected once. This specimen belongs to a study of blood T cell repertoires in COVID-19. Study-wide context: Samples representing acute and convalescent COVID-19 were sourced from the United States, Italy and Spain. PBMCs, B-cell-depleted T cells, or T cells provided the cDNA or gDNA that made up the material.

Germline V gene lookup returns CDR1 SGHRS and CDR2 YFSETQ. The CDR3 has 16 amino acids. J lost 3 bases, V lost 0 bases, and 8 bases had no gene match. The method was immunoSEQ multiplex PCR; TCRdb's version includes in-frame clones alone and lacks a portion of them. Among 250,000 to 400,000 clones listed, 88% were seen once. This chain joins TRBV5-1 and TRBJ1-2; TRBD1 matches 7 bases. This receptor was identified in a woman aged 25 to 39 with COVID-19, enrolled during active disease. Material for sequencing was peripheral blood. CDR3 protein: CASSLGQGIRDYGYTF. The CDR3 DNA is TGCGCCAGCAGCTTGGGACAGGGTATTAGGGACTATGGCTACACCTTC.